There are a few counts of the clone carrying this T cell receptor beta chain. The record originates from a study of T cells in Graves' hyperthyroidism and ophthalmopathy. The overall study: Any treatment followed the collection of peripheral blood at initial diagnosis.

RNA transcripts served as the template for amplifying TCR beta CDR3 regions. During a first-round RT-PCR of the TCR CDR3, the HTBI primer set was used. From the multiplex PCR reads, TCRdb called clonotypes with MiXCR, one entry per CDR3 protein. The top ten clones hold about a tenth of a sample with under 800,000 distinct CDR3 sequences, about 14% of them seen once. The CDR3 has 14 amino acids. CDR1 and CDR2 (germline): SNHLY, FYNNEI. V lost 3 bases to trimming and J lost 3 bases, with 12 bases between them. The receptor was isolated from a young woman with Graves' hyperthyroidism. The specimen was blood. The V call is TRBV2, the J call TRBJ2-7, with D perhaps matching TRBD1 (5 bases). CDR3 loop: CASSDGQDNYEQYF. CDR3 coding DNA: TGTGCCAGCAGTGACGGCCAGGACAACTACGAGCAGTACTTC.